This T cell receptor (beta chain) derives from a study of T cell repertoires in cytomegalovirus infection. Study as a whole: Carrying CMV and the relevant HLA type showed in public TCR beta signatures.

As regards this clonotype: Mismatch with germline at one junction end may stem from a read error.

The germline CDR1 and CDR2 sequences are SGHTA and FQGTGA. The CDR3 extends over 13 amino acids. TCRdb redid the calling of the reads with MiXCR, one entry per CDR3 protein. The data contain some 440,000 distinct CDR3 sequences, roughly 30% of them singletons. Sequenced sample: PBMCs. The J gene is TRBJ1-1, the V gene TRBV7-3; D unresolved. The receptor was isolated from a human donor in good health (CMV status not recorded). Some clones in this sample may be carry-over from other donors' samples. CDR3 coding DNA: TGTGACAGCAGCCCCTCGCCGAACACTGAAGCTTTCTTT. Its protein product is CDSSPSPNTEAFF. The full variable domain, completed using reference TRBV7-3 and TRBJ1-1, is GAGVSQTPSNKVTEKGKYVELRCDPISGHTALYWYRQSLGQGPEFLIYFQGTGAADDSGLPNDRFFAVRPEGSVSTLKIQRTERGDSAVYLCDSSPSPNTEAFFGQGTRLTVV.